A single sample is the source of the 24 T cell receptor beta chains below, sequenced in a study of shared clonotypes between healthy human individuals. The data were produced by immunoSEQ multiplex PCR, yet TCRdb's version contains in-frame clones alone and is incomplete. The table has about 380,000 clones, 95% to 97% seen once. Sequencing was performed on memory CD8+ T cells sorted from blood. Subset given: CD45RO+ cells pooled with CCR7-negative TemRA cells. Source of these receptors: a man in his thirties or forties in good health.

The V call is TRBV13, the J call TRBJ2-7, with a possible D match to TRBD2 (5 bases). The CDR3 spans 13 residues. The germline V gene encodes CDR1 PRHDT and CDR2 FYEKMQ (reference sequence). V lost 7 bases and J lost 0, with 10 bases in between. The CDR3 bases are TGTGCCAGCACAAAAGGGAGCTCCTACGAGCAGTACTTC. Its translation: CASTKGSSYEQYF.

This chain joins TRBV27 and TRBJ2-3; 7 bases match TRBD2. Germline lookup yields CDR1 MNHEY and CDR2 SMNVEV (reference sequence). The CDR3 loop spans 17 amino acids. After removal of 5 bases from V and 2 bases from J, the junction contained 13 bases not matched to a gene. The CDR3 nucleotides read TGTGCCAGCAGTCCGCTATCGACTAGCCGATCCACAGATACGCAGTATTTT. Protein: CASSPLSTSRSTDTQYF.

This chain connects TRBV5-1 to TRBJ2-5; TRBD2 matches at 8 bases. CDR3 length: 16 residues. Germline V gives CDR1 SGHRS, CDR2 YFSETQ. The V gene end was trimmed by 4 bases and the J gene end by 4 bases; junction bases not matched to a gene: 12. The CDR3 region is CASSPSVAGSAETQYF. The CDR3 DNA follows: TGCGCCAGCAGCCCTTCAGTAGCGGGAAGCGCAGAGACCCAGTACTTC.

This sequence joins TRBV5-1 and TRBJ2-7, with a possible D match to TRBD2 (6 bases). The germline gives CDR1 SGHRS, CDR2 YFSETQ. There are 13 residues in the CDR3. The V and J ends lost 5 bases and 2 bases respectively, with 11 bases between them. The CDR3 nucleotides read TGCGCCAGCAGAGGAGGGCTGGCCTACGAGCAGTACTTC. This translates into CASRGGLAYEQYF. The variable domain in full, completed from reference TRBV5-1 and TRBJ2-7, reads KAGVTQTPRYLIKTRGQQVTLSCSPISGHRSVSWYQQTPGQGLQFLFEYFSETQRNKGNFPGRFSGRQFSNSRSEMNVSTLELGDSALYLCASRGGLAYEQYFGPGTRLTVT.

CDR3 bases: TGCAGCGTGTTGAGCTACAATGAGCAGTTCTTC. It encodes CSVLSYNEQFF. The chain is built from TRBV29-1 and TRBJ2-1; D not resolved. The germline V gene has CDR1 SQVTM and CDR2 ANQGSEA. The CDR3 is 11 amino acids. Trimming left V 6 bases short and J 3 bases short, with 6 bases between.

The chain links TRBV7-2 to TRBJ2-2; D is perhaps TRBD1 or TRBD2 (6 bases each). CDR3 length equals 15 residues. The germline V gene encodes CDR1 SGHTA and CDR2 FQGNSA. V gave up 5 bases and J gave up 6 bases, with 16 bases separating them. The CDR3 sequence is CASSPEGGIAGELFF. CDR3 nucleotide sequence: TGTGCCAGCAGCCCGGAGGGGGGTATCGCCGGGGAGCTGTTTTTT.

V gene TRBV4-2 combines with J gene TRBJ1-3; D ambiguous. In germline, CDR1 is LGHNA, CDR2 YNFKEQ. This CDR3 comprises 14 residues. Trimming shortened V by 0 bases and J by 5 bases, and 8 bases separated the two germline ends. The CDR3 sequence is CASSQDKYRNTIYF. Written as DNA, the CDR3 is TGTGCCAGCAGCCAAGATAAGTATCGAAACACCATATATTTT.

V is TRBV15 and J is TRBJ2-7; 11 bases are shared with TRBD2. The ends lost 0 bases at V and 6 bases at J; junction bases unmatched: 10. The germline gives CDR1 LNHNV, CDR2 YYDKDF (reference sequence). The CDR3 is 17 residues long. The CDR3 loop reads CATSRDGTSGNTFEQYF. The CDR3 coding sequence is TGTGCCACCAGCAGAGATGGGACTAGCGGAAACACTTTCGAGCAGTACTTC.

The chain joins TRBV20-1 to TRBJ2-4, with no clear D. Deletions cut 6 bases from V and 5 bases from J, with 5 bases between. The CDR3 runs 10 residues. CDR1 and CDR2 from the germline V gene are DFQATT and SNEGSKA (reference sequence). The CDR3 protein is CSATQNIQYF. The CDR3 coding sequence is TGCAGTGCGACCCAAAACATTCAGTACTTC.

The genes are TRBV6-5 and TRBJ2-7; D is ambiguous. From germline, CDR1 is MNHEY and CDR2 SVGAGI. V lost 8 bases and J 5 bases, leaving 7 bases between the germline ends. The CDR3 contains 10 residues. The CDR3 sequence: CASGSNEQYF. The CDR3 nucleotides are TGTGCCAGCGGCAGTAACGAGCAGTACTTC.

The chain links TRBV5-1 to TRBJ2-5; TRBD2 matches 16 bases. Germline-derived CDR1 and CDR2 are SGHRS and YFSETQ. V trimming: 4 bases; J trimming: 5 bases; junction bases outside the gene matches: 5. There are 16 residues in the CDR3. In DNA form, the CDR3 reads TGCGCCAGCAGCAGGGGACTAGCGGGAGGGCCGGAGACCCAGTACTTC. Its protein product is CASSRGLAGGPETQYF.

The rearrangement uses TRBV10-3 and TRBJ2-7; 9 bases are shared with TRBD2. The junction had 4 bases not matched to a gene; V was cut back by 6 bases and J by 1 base. Germline loops: CDR1 ENHRY, CDR2 SYGVKD. CDR3 length: 14 amino acids. DNA of the CDR3: TGTGCCATCAGCGTAGCGGGAGCGTCCTACGAGCAGTACTTC. Protein product: CAISVAGASYEQYF.

The chain couples TRBV10-3 to TRBJ2-7; D possibly matches TRBD1 or TRBD2 (5 bases each). The ends were cut back, 7 bases at V and 0 bases at J, with 13 bases in the middle. CDR1 and CDR2 from the germline V gene are ENHRY and SYGVKD. CDR3 length: 14 residues. The DNA for the CDR3 is TGTGCCATCAAAGGGACGTTGTCCTCCTACGAGCAGTACTTC. Protein: CAIKGTLSSYEQYF.

The chain recombines TRBV10-1 with TRBJ2-4; D might be TRBD2 (5 bases). This CDR3 has 11 amino acids. Trimming took 11 bases from V and 6 from J, leaving 11 bases between them. The germline V gene encodes CDR1 WNHNN and CDR2 SYGVQD (reference sequence). CDR3: CAAGSRNIQYF. CDR3 bases: TGCGCCGCGGGCAGCAGAAACATTCAGTACTTC.

This chain joins TRBV2 and TRBJ1-1; no definite D call. CDR1 is SNHLY, CDR2 FYNNEI, per germline. V was cut by 4 bases and J by 6 bases, with 15 bases left in between. The CDR3 contains 14 residues. The CDR3 spells CASSVSRSLPEAFF. CDR3 nucleotides: TGTGCCAGCAGTGTGAGCAGGTCTCTCCCTGAAGCTTTCTTT.

The J gene is TRBJ2-3, the V gene TRBV6-1, with D maybe TRBD1 (5 bases). This CDR3 is built from 15 residues. Germline V gene sequence: CDR1 MNHNS, CDR2 SASEGT. Between the trimmed V and J ends, which lost 6 bases and 1 base, there was a span of 14 bases. CDR3 amino acids: CASSPRDKGTDTQYF. CDR3 coding DNA: TGTGCCAGCAGCCCCAGGGATAAAGGCACAGATACGCAGTATTTT.

The chain employs TRBV27 and TRBJ2-7, with D maybe TRBD1 (5 bases). Deletions cut 0 bases from V and 2 bases from J, with 11 bases between. The germline gives CDR1 MNHEY, CDR2 SMNVEV (reference sequence). The CDR3 totals 15 residues. CDR3 protein: CASSLSRVGTYEQYF. Here the CDR3 DNA reads TGTGCCAGCAGTTTATCCAGGGTGGGGACCTACGAGCAGTACTTC.

The rearrangement links TRBV18 to TRBJ2-7; 12 positions agree with TRBD1. This CDR3 spans 15 amino acids. The V segment lost 4 bases and the J segment 5 bases; nucleotides outside the gene matches: 6. Germline V lookup: CDR1 KGHSH, CDR2 LQKENI. Here the CDR3 DNA reads TGTGCCAGCTCACTGGTGGGACAGGGGGCCAACGAGCAGTACTTC. Translating gives CASSLVGQGANEQYF.

This rearrangement joins TRBV11-2 to TRBJ2-7; D is perhaps TRBD1 or TRBD2 (5 bases each). V was pared by 2 bases and J by 6 bases, with 11 bases between. The germline gives CDR1 SGHAT, CDR2 FQNNGV. The CDR3 extends over 13 amino acids. CDR3: CASSLSGAGEQYF. The CDR3 bases are TGTGCCAGCAGCTTATCTGGGGCGGGCGAGCAGTACTTC.

This clone occurred once. Here the CDR3 reads CASSDGLYGYTF. Written as DNA, the CDR3 is TGTGCCAGCAGCGACGGGCTGTATGGCTACACCTTC. The chain uses TRBV7-9 and TRBJ1-2; no firm D call. CDR3 length: 12 amino acids. With 5 bases removed from V and 5 bases from J, the gap between germline ends came to 9 bases. Germline CDR1 is SEHNR and CDR2 is FQNEAQ (reference sequence). Full variable domain (rest looked up from reference TRBV7-9 and TRBJ1-2): DTGVSQNPRHKITKRGQNVTFRCDPISEHNRLYWYRQTLGQGPEFLTYFQNEAQLEKSRLLSDRFSAERPKGSFSTLEIQRTEQGDSAMYLCASSDGLYGYTFGSGTRLTVV.

This chain joins TRBV7-9 and TRBJ1-1, with a weak D call TRBD1 (6 bases). CDR3 length: 15 residues. The germline V and J ends were trimmed by 5 bases and 5 bases, with 18 bases remaining between them. Germline V CDR1 and CDR2: SEHNR, FQNEAQ (reference sequence). This chain's CDR3 is CASSASQGPWTEAFF. CDR3 coding DNA: TGTGCCAGCAGCGCGTCACAGGGCCCGTGGACTGAAGCTTTCTTT.

Turning to this clone: The same CDR3 is also encoded by other DNA sequences in this sample. The chain combines TRBV19 with TRBJ2-1; weak D call: TRBD1 (5 bases). Per the germline V gene, CDR1 is LNHDA and CDR2 is SQIVND (reference sequence). Between the trimmed V and J ends, which lost 6 bases and 6 bases, there was a span of 6 bases. The length of the CDR3 is 11 residues. In DNA, the CDR3 is TGTGCCAGTAGCCAGGGCAATGAGCAGTTCTTC. Protein: CASSQGNEQFF.

The rearrangement links TRBV11-1 to TRBJ2-7; TRBD1 or TRBD2 may be the D gene (5 bases each). The CDR3 sequence is 15 residues long. Trimming removed 5 bases from V and 0 bases from J, with 14 bases in between. Per the germline V gene, CDR1 is SGHAT and CDR2 is FQDESV (reference sequence). The chain's CDR3 is CASSQLGTVSYEQYF. In DNA, the CDR3 is TGTGCCAGCAGCCAACTCGGGACGGTCTCCTACGAGCAGTACTTC.

This rearrangement joins TRBV5-1 to TRBJ1-1; no definite D call. The CDR3 has 13 amino acids. Trimming shortened V by 2 bases and J by 5 bases, and 10 bases separated the two germline ends. Per germline, CDR1 SGHRS and CDR2 YFSETQ. The CDR3 here is CASSFVGSTEAFF. The CDR3 nucleotides are TGCGCCAGCAGCTTTGTCGGCAGTACTGAAGCTTTCTTT.